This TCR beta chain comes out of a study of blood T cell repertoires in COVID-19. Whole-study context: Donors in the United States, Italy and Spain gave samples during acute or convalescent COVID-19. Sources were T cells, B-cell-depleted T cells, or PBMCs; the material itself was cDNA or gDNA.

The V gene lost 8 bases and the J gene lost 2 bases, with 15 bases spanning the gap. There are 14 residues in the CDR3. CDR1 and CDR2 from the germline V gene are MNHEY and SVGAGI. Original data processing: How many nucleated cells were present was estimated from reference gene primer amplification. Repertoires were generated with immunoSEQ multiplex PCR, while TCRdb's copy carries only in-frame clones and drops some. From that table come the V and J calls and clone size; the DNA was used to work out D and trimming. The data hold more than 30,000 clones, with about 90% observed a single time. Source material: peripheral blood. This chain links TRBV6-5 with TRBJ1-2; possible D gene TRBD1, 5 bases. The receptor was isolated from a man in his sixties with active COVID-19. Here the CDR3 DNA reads TGTGCCAGCCACGCGGGGGGTGGCAACTATGGCTACACCTTC. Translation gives CASHAGGGNYGYTF.